This T cell receptor beta chain was profiled in a study of blood T cell repertoires in COVID-19 (dated by TCRdb to 2020 to 2022). As for the study more broadly: Samples covering the acute and convalescent phases of COVID-19 were provided by collaborators in the United States, Italy and Spain. The samples were drawn from two sources: the first 160 participants of the ongoing ImmuneRACE study, and 1,200 or so subjects contributed by 6 global collaborators. Deeply sampled blood TCRbeta repertoires from subjects exposed to, actively infected with, or recovered from COVID-19 were included in the dataset. The repertoires were made available in a free public database intended to serve as a resource for research on the immune response to SARS-CoV-2. HLA class I and class II types, where available, came from metadata supplied by the sample provider rather than from assay-based typing. Sample metadata almost always included a de-identified subject ID, COVID-19 status, age in years and sex. The material from the prospective study consisted of cDNA or gDNA derived from T cells, B-cell-depleted T cells, or PBMCs. Points the paper makes about the study in general: How much clinical and demographic metadata was included differed by source and by participant, and the metadata was provided uncurated.

The immunoSEQ Assay, a bias-controlled multiplex PCR, was used to amplify TCRbeta CDR3 regions from genomic DNA. Per the source publication's procedure: Within the assay, amplification of reference gene primers was used to estimate how many nucleated cells each sample contained. To quantify the absolute abundance of each unique TCRbeta CDR3 rearrangement, sequence reads were collapsed and filtered. For each sample, productive Simpson clonality was calculated as the square root of Simpson's diversity index over productive rearrangements. Here the immuneACCESS table is served through TCRdb, limited to in-frame sequences with V and J called. Missing clones are a known gap in these copies; in checked studies unresolved V genes cover under half, and the rest lacks a known reason. The V and J calls and clone size are taken from that table; D and trimming were inferred from the DNA. Counted in this sample were around 400,000 clones; around 92% of them appeared once. Clones ranked in the top ten supply 1% to 1.5% of the sample.

The collaborating institutions used their own protocols to collect whole blood in K2EDTA tubes. For TCRbeta analysis, collaborators shipped samples in one of three forms: frozen whole blood, isolated PBMCs, or DNA extracted from either of those sample types. For this clone: There is no known antigen for this receptor. Base quality data are lacking; no much larger clone is found one base away.

CDR1 and CDR2 are drawn from the germline V gene (reference sequence): SEHNR, FQNEAQ. Measured from the cysteine to the phenylalanine, the CDR3 is 15 residues long. The sequence is cut down to CDR3 DNA, 45 bases in frame from base 1. V loses 5 bases, J loses 4 bases, and the germline ends lie 17 bases apart. Sequencing input: peripheral blood. Recombination linked TRBV7-9 to TRBJ2-5; the D gene cannot be named for sure. This TCR was recovered from a man between 35 and 55 years old with acute or convalescent COVID-19. This receptor has the CDR3 CASSPKSWRIETQYF. The sequenced DNA is TGTGCCAGCAGCCCCAAGAGTTGGCGGATAGAGACCCAGTACTTC.